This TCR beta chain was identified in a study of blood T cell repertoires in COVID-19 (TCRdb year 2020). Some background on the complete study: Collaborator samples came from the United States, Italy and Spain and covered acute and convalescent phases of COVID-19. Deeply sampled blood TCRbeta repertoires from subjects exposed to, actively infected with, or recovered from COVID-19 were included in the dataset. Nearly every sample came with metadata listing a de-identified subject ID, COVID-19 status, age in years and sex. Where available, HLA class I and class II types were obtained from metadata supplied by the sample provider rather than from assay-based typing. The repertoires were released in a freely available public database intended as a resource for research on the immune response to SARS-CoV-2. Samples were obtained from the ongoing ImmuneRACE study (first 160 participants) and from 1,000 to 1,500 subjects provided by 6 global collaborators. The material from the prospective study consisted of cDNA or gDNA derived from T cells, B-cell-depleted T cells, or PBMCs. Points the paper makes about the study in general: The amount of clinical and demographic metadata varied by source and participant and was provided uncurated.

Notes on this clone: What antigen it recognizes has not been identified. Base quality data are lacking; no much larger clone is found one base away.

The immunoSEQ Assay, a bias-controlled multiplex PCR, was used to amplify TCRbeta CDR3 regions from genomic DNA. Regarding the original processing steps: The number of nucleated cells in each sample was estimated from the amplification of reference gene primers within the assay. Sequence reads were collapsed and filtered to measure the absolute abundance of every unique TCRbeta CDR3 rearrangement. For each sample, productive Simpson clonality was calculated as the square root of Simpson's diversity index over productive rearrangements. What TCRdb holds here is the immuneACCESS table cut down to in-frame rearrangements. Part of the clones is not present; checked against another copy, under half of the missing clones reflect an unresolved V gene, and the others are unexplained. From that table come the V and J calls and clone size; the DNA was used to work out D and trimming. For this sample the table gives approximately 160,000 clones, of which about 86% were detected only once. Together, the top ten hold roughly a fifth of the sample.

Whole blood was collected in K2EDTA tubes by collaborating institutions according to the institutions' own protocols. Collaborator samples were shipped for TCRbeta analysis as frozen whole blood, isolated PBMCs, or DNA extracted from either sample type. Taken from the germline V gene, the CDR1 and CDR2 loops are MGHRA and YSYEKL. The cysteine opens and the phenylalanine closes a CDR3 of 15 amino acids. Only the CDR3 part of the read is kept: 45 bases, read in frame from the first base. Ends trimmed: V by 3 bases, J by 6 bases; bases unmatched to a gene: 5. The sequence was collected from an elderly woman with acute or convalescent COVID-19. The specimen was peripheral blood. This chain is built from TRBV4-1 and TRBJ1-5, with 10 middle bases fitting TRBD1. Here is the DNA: TGCGCCAGCAGCCAGACAGGGGGCCTAGGTCAGCCCCAGCATTTT. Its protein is CASSQTGGLGQPQHF.